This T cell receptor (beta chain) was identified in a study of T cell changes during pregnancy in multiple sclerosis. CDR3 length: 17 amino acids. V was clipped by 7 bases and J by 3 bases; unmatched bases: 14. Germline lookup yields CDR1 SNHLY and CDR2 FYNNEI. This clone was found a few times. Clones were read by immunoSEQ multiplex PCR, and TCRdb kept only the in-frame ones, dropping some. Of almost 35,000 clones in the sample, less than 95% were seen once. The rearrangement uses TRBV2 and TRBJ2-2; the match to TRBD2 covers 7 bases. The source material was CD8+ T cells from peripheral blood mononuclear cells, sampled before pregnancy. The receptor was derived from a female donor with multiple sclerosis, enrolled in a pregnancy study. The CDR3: CASTGLKGTTYTGELFF. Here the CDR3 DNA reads TGTGCCAGCACGGGTTTGAAGGGGACTACCTACACCGGGGAGCTGTTTTTT.